This T cell receptor beta chain was observed in a study of CD8 T cells in ankylosing spondylitis. This clonotype was seen at least ten times. Quantitative 5'-RACE with molecular barcodes generated TCR beta libraries. TCRdb reanalysed the 5' RACE reads using MiXCR and keeps one entry per CDR3 protein. The table includes fewer than 250,000 distinct CDR3 sequences, roughly a tenth detected once. The sample taken for sequencing was blood, either unsorted or a sorted T cell fraction (not recorded which). This clonotype was obtained from a male donor with ankylosing spondylitis or in good health (not recorded which).

The CDR3, as DNA: TGCGCCAGCAGCTTGACTAGCGGGGGGCCAGACACCGGGGAGCTGTTTTTT. As protein: CASSLTSGGPDTGELFF. The genes are TRBV5-1 and TRBJ2-2; 12 nucleotides match TRBD2. J lost 3 bases, V lost 1 base, and 4 bases had no gene match. Germline CDR1 reads SGHRS; CDR2 reads YFSETQ. The length of the CDR3 is 17 residues.